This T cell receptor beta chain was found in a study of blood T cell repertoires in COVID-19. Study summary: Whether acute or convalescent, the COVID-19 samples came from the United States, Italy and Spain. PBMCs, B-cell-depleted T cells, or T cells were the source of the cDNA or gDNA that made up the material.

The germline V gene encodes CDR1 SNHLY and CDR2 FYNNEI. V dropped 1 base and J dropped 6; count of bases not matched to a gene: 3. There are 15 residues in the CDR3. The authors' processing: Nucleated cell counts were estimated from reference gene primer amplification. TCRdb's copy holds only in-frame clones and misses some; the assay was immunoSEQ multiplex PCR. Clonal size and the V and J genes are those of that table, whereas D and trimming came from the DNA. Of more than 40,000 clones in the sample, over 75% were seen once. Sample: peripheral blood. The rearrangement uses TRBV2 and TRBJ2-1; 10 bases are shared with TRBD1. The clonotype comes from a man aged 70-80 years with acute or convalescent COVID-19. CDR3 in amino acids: CASSEGQGARNEQFF. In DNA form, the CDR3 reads TGTGCCAGCAGTGAAGGACAGGGGGCGCGCAATGAGCAGTTCTTC.